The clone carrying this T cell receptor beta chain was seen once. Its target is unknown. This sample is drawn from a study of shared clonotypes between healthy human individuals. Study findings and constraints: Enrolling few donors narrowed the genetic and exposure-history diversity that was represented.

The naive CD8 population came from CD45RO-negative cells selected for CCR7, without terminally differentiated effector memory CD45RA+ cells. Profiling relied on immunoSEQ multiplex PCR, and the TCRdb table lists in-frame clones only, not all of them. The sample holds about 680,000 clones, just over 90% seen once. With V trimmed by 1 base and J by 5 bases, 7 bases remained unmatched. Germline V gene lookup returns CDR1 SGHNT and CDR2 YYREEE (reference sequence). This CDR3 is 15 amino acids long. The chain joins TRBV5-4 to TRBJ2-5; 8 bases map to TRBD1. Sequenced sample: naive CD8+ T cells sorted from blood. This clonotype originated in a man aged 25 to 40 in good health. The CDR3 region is CASSLRGQGFETQYF. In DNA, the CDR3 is TGTGCCAGCAGCTTGAGAGGACAGGGATTCGAGACCCAGTACTTC.